The 7 T cell receptor beta chains presented below share a single source sample, sequenced in a study of blood T cells in healthy people across ages. Using a J-beta primer mix together with a sample-barcoded 5' primer, a second PCR was run for roughly 6 to 12 cycles. TCRdb ran MiXCR on the 5' RACE reads and lists one entry per CDR3 protein. The table shows approximately 1,000,000 distinct CDR3 sequences, with around two fifths occurring only once. Material: blood. The receptors here all came from a young man in good health.

The chain employs TRBV28 and TRBJ2-1; 9 bases line up with TRBD2. Trimming removed 5 bases from V and 9 bases from J; junction bases left unmatched: 11. CDR1 is MDHEN and CDR2 is SYDVKM in the germline V gene. The CDR3 length is 15 residues. The CDR3 DNA sequence: TGTGCCAGCAGTCGCACTAGCGGGTTTGGGGGTGAGCAGTTCTTC. Amino acid sequence: CASSRTSGFGGEQFF.

This clonotype has a handful of counts. The DNA of the CDR3 is TGCAGCGTTGAAGGCGGACAGGGAGCTGGGGCCAACGTCCTGACTTTC. It is translated as CSVEGGQGAGANVLTF. The genes are TRBV29-1 and TRBJ2-6, with 8 positions matching TRBD1. The CDR3 has 16 amino acids. CDR1 SQVTM and CDR2 ANQGSEA come from the germline V gene. The ends lost 1 base at V and 2 bases at J; junction bases unmatched: 4. Filled out from reference TRBV29-1 and TRBJ2-6, the complete variable domain reads SAVISQKPSRDICQRGTSLTIQCQVDSQVTMMFWYRQQPGQSLTLIATANQGSEATYESGFVIDKFPISRPNLTFSTLTVSNMSPEDSSIYLCSVEGGQGAGANVLTFGAGSRLTVL.

The rearrangement uses TRBV5-6 and TRBJ2-3; 7 nucleotides agree with TRBD1. The V gene's germline CDR1 is SGHDT and CDR2 YYEEEE. CDR3 size: 13 residues. J was trimmed by 9 bases and V by 2 bases; bases with no gene match: 6. The CDR3 DNA is TGTGCCAGCAGCTTAACGACAGGGCGGACGCAGTATTTT. Translated, it gives CASSLTTGRTQYF.

The rearrangement joins TRBV28 to TRBJ2-1, with 8 bases that match TRBD2. Germline CDR1 MDHEN, CDR2 SYDVKM. With 4 bases clipped from V and 7 bases from J, the junction kept 9 bases outside the gene matches. The CDR3 is made up of 15 amino acids. The CDR3 bases are TGTGCCAGCAGTTCCAGCGGGGGCGGGAGAAATGAGCAGTTCTTC. Translated, it gives CASSSSGGGRNEQFF. The full variable domain, with the rest looked up from reference TRBV28 and TRBJ2-1, is DVKVTQSSRYLVKRTGEKVFLECVQDMDHENMFWYRQDPGLGLRLIYFSYDVKMKEKGDIPEGYSVSREKKERFSLILESASTNQTSMYLCASSSSGGGRNEQFFGPGTRLTVL.

This chain connects TRBV5-1 to TRBJ1-1; 10 bases fit TRBD1. With 3 bases clipped from V and 6 bases from J, the junction kept 8 bases outside the gene matches. The CDR3 consists of 15 residues. Germline V gene data show CDR1 as SGHRS and CDR2 as YFSETQ. The chain's CDR3 is CASSSTGQGGSEAFF. In DNA, the CDR3 is TGCGCCAGCAGCTCAACTGGACAGGGGGGGTCTGAAGCTTTCTTT.

This clonotype was picked up a small number of times. The chain couples TRBV10-3 to TRBJ2-2; D gene ambiguous. Trimming left V 3 bases short and J 5 bases short, with 4 bases between. The CDR3 totals 12 residues. Germline V gives CDR1 ENHRY, CDR2 SYGVKD. CDR3 in amino acids: CAISDPTGELFF. The CDR3 DNA reads as TGTGCCATCAGTGACCCGACCGGGGAGCTGTTTTTT.

J is TRBJ2-2 and V is TRBV18; D is uncertain. Germline V gene lookup returns CDR1 KGHSH and CDR2 LQKENI. This CDR3 has 23 residues. Trimming shortened V by 3 bases and J by 3 bases, and 35 bases separated the two germline ends. As DNA, the CDR3 is TGTGCCAGCTCACCCGGCCGACCGCTAACCCGAGGACGGAACGCGCGAGACACCGGGGAGCTGTTTTTT. Protein: CASSPGRPLTRGRNARDTGELFF.